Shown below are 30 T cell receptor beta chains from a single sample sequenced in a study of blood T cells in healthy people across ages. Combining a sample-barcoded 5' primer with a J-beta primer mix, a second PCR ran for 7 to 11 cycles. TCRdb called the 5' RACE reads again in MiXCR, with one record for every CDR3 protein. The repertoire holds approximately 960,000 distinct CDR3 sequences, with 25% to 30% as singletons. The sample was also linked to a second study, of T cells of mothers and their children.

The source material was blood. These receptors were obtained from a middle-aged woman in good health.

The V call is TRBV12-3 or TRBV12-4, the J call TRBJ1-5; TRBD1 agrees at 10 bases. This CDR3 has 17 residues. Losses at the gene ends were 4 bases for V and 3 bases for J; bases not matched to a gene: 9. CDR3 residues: CASSSGTGEVDNQPQHF. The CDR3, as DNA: TGTGCCAGCAGTTCCGGGACAGGGGAGGTCGACAATCAGCCCCAGCATTTT.

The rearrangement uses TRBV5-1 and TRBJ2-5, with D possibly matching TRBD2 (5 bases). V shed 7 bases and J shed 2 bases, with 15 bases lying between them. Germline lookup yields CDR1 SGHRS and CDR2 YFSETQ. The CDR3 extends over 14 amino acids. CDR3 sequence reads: CASRLDLSQETQYF. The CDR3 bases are TGCGCCAGCCGGCTGGACTTATCTCAAGAGACCCAGTACTTC.

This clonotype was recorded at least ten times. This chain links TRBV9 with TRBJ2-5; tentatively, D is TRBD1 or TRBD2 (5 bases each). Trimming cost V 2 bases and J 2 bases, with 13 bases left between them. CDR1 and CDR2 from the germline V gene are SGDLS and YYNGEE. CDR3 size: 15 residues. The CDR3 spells CASSVTGRPQETQYF. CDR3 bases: TGTGCCAGCAGCGTGACGGGACGGCCACAAGAGACCCAGTACTTC. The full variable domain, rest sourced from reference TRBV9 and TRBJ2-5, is DSGVTQTPKHLITATGQRVTLRCSPRSGDLSVYWYQQSLDQGLQFLIQYYNGEERAKGNILERFSAQQFPDLHSELNLSSLELGDSALYFCASSVTGRPQETQYFGPGTRLLVL.

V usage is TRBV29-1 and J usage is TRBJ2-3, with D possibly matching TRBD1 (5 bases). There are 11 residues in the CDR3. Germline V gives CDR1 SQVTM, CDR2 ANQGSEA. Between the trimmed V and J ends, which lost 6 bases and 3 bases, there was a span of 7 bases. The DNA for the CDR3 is TGCAGCGTGACAGTTACAGATACGCAGTATTTT. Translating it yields CSVTVTDTQYF.

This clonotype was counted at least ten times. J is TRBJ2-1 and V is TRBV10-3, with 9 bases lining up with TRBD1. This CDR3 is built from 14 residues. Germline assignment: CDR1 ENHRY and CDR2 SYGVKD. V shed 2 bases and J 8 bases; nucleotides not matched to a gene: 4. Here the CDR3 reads CAISEGTGLDEQFF. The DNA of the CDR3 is TGTGCCATCAGTGAGGGGACAGGGCTCGATGAGCAGTTCTTC.

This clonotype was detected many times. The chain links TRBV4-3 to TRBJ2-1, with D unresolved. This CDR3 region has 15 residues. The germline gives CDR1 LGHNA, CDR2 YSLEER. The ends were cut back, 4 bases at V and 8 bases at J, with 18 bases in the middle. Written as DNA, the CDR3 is TGCGCCAGCAGCCCGAACCGGGTTTCTGAGGATGAGCAGTTCTTC. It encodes CASSPNRVSEDEQFF.

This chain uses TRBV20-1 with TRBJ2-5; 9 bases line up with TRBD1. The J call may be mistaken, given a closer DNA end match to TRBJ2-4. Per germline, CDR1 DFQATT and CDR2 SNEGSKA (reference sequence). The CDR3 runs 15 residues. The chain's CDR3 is CSARDTGGHPNIQYF. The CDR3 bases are TGCAGTGCTAGAGATACAGGGGGCCATCCTAACATTCAGTACTTC.

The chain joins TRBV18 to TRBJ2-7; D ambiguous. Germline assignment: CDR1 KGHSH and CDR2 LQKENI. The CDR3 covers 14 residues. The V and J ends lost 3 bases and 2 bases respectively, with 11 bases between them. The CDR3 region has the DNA TGTGCCAGCTCACCGCCAGACGAAACCTACGAGCAGTACTTC. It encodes CASSPPDETYEQYF.

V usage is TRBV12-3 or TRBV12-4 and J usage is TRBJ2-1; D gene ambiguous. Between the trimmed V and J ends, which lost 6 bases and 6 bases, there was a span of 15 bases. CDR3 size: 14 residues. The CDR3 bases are TGTGCCAGCAGGGGAAAAGGAACCTCCAATGAGCAGTTCTTC. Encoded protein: CASRGKGTSNEQFF.

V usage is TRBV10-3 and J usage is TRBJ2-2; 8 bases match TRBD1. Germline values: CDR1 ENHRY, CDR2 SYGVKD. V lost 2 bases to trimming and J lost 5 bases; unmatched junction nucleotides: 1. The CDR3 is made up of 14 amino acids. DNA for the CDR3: TGTGCCATCAGTGAGACAGGGGGGACCGGGGAGCTGTTTTTT. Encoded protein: CAISETGGTGELFF.

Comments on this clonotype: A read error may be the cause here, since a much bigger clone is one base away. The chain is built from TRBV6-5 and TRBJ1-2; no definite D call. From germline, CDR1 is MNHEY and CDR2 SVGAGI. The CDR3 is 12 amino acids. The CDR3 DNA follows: TGTGCCAGCGGTTACGGGAGGGATGGCTACACCTTC. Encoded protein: CASGYGRDGYTF.

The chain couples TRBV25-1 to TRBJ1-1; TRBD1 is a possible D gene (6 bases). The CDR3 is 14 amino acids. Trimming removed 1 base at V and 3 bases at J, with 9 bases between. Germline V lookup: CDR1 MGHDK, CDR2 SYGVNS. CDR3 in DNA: TGTGCCAGCAGTGAATCAGGGGCCTACACTGAAGCTTTCTTT. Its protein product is CASSESGAYTEAFF.

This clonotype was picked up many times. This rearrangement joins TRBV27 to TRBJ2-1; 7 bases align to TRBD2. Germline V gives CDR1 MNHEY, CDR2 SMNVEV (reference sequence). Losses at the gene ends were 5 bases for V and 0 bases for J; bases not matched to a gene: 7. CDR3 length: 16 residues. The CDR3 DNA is TGTGCCAGCAGTGCCGCTAGCGGCAGCTCCTACAATGAGCAGTTCTTC. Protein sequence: CASSAASGSSYNEQFF.

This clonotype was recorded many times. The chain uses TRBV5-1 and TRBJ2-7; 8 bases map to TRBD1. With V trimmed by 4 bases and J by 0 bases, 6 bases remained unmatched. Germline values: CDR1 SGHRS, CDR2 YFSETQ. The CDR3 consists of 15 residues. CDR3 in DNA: TGCGCCAGCAGCCCTCAGGACAGGGCCTCCTACGAGCAGTACTTC. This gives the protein CASSPQDRASYEQYF.

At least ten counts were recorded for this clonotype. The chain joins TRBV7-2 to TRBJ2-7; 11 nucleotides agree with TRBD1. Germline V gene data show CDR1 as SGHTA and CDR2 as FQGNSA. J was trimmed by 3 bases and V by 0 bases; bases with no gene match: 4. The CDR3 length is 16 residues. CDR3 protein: CASSLASGTGGYEQYF. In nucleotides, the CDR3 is TGTGCCAGCAGCTTAGCATCCGGGACAGGGGGCTACGAGCAGTACTTC.

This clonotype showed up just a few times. The CDR3 DNA is TGTGCCACCAGTGATTGGGGACAGGGGGCAGTGCCCACAGATACGCAGTATTTT. It is translated as CATSDWGQGAVPTDTQYF. This chain connects TRBV24-1 to TRBJ2-3; 12 positions match TRBD1. This CDR3 is 18 amino acids long. V lost 2 bases to trimming and J lost 2 bases; unmatched junction nucleotides: 7. Germline CDR1 reads KGHDR; CDR2 reads SFDVKD.

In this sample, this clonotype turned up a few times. The CDR3 coding sequence is TGTGCCAGCTTAACCCTCGGGACTGAAGCTTTCTTT. It codes for CASLTLGTEAFF. The chain recombines TRBV12-3 or TRBV12-4 with TRBJ1-1; D remains ambiguous. The CDR3 runs to 12 residues. Trimming cost V 8 bases and J 5 bases, with 12 bases left between them.

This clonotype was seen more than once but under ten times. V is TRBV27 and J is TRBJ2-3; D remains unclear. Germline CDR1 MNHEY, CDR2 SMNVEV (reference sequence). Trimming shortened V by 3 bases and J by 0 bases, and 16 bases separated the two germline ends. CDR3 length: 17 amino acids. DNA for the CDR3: TGTGCCAGCAGTTTTTTCTTGGACGGCCATAGCACAGATACGCAGTATTTT. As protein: CASSFFLDGHSTDTQYF.

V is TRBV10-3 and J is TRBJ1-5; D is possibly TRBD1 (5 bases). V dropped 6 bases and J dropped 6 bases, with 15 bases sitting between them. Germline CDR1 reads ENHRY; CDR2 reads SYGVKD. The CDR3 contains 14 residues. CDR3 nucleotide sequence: TGTGCCATCAGCCCGGGACGGGGAGGTCAGCCCCAGCATTTT. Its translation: CAISPGRGGQPQHF.

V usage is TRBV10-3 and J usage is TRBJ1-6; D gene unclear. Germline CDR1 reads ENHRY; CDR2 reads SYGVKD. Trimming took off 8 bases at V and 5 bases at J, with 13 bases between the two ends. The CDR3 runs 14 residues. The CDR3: CAIAIGRDNSPLHF. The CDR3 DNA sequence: TGTGCCATCGCGATAGGACGGGATAATTCACCCCTCCACTTT.

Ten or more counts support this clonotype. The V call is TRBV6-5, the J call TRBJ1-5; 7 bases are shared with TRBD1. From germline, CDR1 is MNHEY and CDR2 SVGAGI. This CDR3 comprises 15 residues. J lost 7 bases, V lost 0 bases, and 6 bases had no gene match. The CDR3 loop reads CASSYSQGYGQPQHF. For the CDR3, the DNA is TGTGCCAGCAGTTACTCACAGGGGTACGGGCAGCCCCAGCATTTT.

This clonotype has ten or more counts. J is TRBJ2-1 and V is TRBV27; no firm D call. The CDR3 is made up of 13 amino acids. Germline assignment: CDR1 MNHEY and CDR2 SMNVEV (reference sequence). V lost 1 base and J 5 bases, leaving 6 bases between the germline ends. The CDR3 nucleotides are TGTGCCAGCAGTTTATGGGTCGACAATGAGCAGTTCTTC. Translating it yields CASSLWVDNEQFF.

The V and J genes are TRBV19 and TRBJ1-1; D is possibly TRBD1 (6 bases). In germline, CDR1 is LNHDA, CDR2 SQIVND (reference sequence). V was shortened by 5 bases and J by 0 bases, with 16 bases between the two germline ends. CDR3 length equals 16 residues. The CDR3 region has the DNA TGTGCCAGTAGTTGGGAGGGGGGAATGATGAACACTGAAGCTTTCTTT. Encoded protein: CASSWEGGMMNTEAFF.

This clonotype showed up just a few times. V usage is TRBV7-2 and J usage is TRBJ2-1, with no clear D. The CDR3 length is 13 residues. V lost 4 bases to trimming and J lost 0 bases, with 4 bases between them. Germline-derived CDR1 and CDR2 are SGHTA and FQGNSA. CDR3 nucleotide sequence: TGTGCCAGCAGCTCCTTCTCCTACAATGAGCAGTTCTTC. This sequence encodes CASSSFSYNEQFF.

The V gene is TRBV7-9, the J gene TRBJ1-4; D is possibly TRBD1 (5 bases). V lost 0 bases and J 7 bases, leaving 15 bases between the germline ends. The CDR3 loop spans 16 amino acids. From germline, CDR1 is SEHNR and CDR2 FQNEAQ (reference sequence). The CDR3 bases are TGTGCCAGCAGCTTAGCGGGAGGGGCTTCTAGTGAAAAACTGTTTTTT. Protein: CASSLAGGASSEKLFF.

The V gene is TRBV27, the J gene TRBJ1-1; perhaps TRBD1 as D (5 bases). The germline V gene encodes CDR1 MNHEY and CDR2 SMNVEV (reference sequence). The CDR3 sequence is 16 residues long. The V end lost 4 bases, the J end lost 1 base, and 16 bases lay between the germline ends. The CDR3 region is CASSYLRWGGNTEAFF. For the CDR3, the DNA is TGTGCCAGCAGTTATCTAAGGTGGGGCGGGAACACTGAAGCTTTCTTT.

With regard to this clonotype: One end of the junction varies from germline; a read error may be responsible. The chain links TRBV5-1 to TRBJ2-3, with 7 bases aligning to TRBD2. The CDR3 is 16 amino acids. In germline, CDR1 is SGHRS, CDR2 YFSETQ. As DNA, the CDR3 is TGCGCCAGCAGCTTGTTATCCAGCGGGGCGGAAGATACGCGGTATTTT. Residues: CASSLLSSGAEDTRYF.

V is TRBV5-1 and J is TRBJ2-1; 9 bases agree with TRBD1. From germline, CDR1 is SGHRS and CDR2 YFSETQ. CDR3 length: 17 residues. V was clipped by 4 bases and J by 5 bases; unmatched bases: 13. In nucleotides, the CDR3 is TGCGCCAGCAGCAGGGGGACCGGACAGGGGATTAACAATGAGCAGTTCTTC. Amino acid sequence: CASSRGTGQGINNEQFF.

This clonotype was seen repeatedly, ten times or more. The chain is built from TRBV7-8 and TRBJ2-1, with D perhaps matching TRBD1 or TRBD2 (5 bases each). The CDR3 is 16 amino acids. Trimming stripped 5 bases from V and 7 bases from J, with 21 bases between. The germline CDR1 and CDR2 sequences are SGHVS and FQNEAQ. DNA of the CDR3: TGTGCCAGCAGCCACCGAGGGGCAGGGAGAGGTAATGAGCAGTTCTTC. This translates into CASSHRGAGRGNEQFF.

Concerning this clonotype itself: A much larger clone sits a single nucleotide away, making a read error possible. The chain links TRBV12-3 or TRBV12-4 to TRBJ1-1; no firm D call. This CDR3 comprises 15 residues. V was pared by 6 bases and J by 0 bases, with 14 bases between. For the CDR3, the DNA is TGTGCCAGCAGGGGAAGGACGGGCATGAACACTGAAGCTTTCTTT. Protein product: CASRGRTGMNTEAFF.